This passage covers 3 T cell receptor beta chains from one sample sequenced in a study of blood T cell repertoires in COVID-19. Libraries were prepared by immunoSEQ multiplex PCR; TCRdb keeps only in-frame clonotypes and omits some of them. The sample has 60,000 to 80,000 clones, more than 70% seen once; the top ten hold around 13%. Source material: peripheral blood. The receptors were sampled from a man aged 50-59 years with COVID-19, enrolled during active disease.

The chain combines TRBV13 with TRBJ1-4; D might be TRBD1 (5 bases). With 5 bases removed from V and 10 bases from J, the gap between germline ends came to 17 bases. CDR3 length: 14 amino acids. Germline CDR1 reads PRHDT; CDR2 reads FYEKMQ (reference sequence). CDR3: CASSHRRVGGKLFF. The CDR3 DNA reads TGTGCCAGCAGCCACAGGAGGGTCGGTGGAAAACTGTTTTTT.

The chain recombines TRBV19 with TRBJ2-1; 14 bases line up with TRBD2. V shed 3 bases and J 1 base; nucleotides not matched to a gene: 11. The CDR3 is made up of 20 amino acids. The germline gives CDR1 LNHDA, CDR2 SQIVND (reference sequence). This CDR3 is CASSIMGTSGSLRSYNEQFF. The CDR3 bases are TGTGCCAGTAGTATTATGGGGACTAGCGGGAGTTTACGGTCCTACAATGAGCAGTTCTTC.

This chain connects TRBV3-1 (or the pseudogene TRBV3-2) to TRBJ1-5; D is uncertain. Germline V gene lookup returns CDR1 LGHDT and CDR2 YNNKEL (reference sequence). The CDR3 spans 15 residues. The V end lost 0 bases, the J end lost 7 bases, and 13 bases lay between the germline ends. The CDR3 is CASSQEPGWSQPQHF. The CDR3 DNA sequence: TGTGCCAGCAGCCAAGAGCCGGGATGGAGCCAGCCCCAGCATTTT.